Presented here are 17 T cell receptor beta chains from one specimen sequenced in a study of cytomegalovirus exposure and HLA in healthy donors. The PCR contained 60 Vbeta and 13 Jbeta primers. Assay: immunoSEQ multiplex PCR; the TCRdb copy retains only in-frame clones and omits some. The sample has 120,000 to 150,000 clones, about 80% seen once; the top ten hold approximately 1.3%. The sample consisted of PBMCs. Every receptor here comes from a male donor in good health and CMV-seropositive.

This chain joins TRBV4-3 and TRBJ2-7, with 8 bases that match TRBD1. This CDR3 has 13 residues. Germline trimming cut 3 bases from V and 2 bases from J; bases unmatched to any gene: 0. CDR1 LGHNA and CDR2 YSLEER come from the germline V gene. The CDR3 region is CASSHRGPYEQYF. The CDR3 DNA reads TGCGCCAGCAGCCACAGGGGGCCCTACGAGCAGTACTTC.

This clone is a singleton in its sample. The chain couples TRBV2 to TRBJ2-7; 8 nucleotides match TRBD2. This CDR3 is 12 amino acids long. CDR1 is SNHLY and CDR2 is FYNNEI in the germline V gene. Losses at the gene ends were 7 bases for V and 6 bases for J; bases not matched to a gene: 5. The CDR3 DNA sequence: TGTGCCAGCAAGTTCGGGGGGGGCGAGCAGTACTTC. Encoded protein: CASKFGGGEQYF.

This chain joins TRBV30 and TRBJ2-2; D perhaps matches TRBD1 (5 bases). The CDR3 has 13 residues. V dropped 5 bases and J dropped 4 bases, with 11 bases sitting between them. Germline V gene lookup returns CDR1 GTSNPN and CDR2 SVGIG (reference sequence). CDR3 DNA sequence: TGTGCCTGGCAGGGTCGATCCACCGGGGAGCTGTTTTTT. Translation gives CAWQGRSTGELFF.

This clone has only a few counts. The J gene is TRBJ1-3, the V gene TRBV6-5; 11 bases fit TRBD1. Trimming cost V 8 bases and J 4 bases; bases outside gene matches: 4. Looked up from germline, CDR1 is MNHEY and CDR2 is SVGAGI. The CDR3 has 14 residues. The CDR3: CASDWTGGGNTIYF. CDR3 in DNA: TGTGCCAGCGACTGGACAGGGGGCGGAAACACCATATATTTT.

CDR3: CASSQDRNTEAFF. The CDR3 DNA reads TGTGCCAGCAGCCAAGACAGGAACACTGAAGCTTTCTTT. The genes are TRBV7-8 and TRBJ1-1; D is perhaps TRBD1 (5 bases). Per the germline V gene, CDR1 is SGHVS and CDR2 is FQNEAQ. Trimming stripped 5 bases from V and 1 base from J, with 8 bases between. This CDR3 is 13 amino acids long. The full variable domain, its missing parts supplied by reference TRBV7-8 and TRBJ1-1, is GAGVSQSPRYKVAKRGQDVALRCDPISGHVSLFWYQQALGQGPEFLTYFQNEAQLDKSGLPSDRFFAERPEGSVSTLKIQRTQQEDSAVYLCASSQDRNTEAFFGQGTRLTVV.

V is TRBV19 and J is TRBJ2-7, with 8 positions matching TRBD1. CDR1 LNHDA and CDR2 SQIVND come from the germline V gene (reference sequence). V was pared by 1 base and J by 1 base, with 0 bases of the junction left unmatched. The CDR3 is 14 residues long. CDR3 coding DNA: TGTGCCAGTAGTATAGGGACAGGGTCCTACGAGCAGTACTTC. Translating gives CASSIGTGSYEQYF. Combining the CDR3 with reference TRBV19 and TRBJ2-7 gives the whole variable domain DGGITQSPKYLFRKEGQNVTLSCEQNLNHDAMYWYRQDPGQGLRLIYYSQIVNDFQKGDIAEGYSVSREKKESFPLTVTSAQKNPTAFYLCASSIGTGSYEQYFGPGTRLTVT.

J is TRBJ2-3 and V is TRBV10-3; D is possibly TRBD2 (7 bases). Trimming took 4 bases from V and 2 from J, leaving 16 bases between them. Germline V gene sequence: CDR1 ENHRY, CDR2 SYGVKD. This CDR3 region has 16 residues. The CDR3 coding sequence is TGTGCCATCAGTGGGGGGGGGCTCTCCTACACAGATACGCAGTATTTT. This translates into CAISGGGLSYTDTQYF.

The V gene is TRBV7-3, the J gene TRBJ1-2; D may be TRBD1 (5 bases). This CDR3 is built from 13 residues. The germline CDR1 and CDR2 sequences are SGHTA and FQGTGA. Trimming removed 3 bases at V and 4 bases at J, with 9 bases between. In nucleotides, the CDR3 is TGTGCCAGCAGCTTGGGGGGGTTCTATGGCTACACCTTC. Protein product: CASSLGGFYGYTF.

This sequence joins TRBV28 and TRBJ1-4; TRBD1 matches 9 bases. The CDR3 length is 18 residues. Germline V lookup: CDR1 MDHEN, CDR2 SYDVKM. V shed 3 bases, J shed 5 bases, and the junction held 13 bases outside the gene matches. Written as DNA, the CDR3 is TGTGCCAGCAGTTTGTTGGGACAGGGTTTGTCGGGAAATGAAAAACTGTTTTTT. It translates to CASSLLGQGLSGNEKLFF.

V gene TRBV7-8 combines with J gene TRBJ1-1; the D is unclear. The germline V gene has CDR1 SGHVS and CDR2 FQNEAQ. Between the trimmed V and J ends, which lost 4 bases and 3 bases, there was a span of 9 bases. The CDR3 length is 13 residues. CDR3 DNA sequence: TGTGCCAGCAGCTCCCAACCGGACACTGAAGCTTTCTTT. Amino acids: CASSSQPDTEAFF.

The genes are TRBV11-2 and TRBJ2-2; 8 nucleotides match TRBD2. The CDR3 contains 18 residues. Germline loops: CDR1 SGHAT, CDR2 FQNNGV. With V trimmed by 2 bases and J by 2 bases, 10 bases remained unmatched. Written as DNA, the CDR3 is TGTGCCAGCAGCTTAACCAATGGACTAGCACGTAACACCGGGGAGCTGTTTTTT. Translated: CASSLTNGLARNTGELFF.

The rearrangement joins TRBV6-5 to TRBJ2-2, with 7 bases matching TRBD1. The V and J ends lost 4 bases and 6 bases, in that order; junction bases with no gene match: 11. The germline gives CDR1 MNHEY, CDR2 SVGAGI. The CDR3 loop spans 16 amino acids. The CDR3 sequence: CASSSLTGRDAGELFF. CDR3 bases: TGTGCCAGCAGTTCCCTGACAGGGAGAGATGCCGGGGAGCTGTTTTTT.

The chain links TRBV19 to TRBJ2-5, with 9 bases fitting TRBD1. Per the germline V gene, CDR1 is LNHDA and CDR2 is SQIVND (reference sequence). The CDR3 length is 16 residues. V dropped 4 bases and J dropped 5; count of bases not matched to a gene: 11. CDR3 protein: CASSTRPRDRVETQYF. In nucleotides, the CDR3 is TGTGCCAGTAGTACCCGCCCCCGGGACAGGGTGGAGACCCAGTACTTC.

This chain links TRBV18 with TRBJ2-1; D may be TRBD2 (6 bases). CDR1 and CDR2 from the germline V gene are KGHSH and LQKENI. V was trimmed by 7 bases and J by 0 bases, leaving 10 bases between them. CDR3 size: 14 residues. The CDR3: CASLASDSYNEQFF. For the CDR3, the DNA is TGTGCCAGCTTGGCTAGCGACTCCTACAATGAGCAGTTCTTC.

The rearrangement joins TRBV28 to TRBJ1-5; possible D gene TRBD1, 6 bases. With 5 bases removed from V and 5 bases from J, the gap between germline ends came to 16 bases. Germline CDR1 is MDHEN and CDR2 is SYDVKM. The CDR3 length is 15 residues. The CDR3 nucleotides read TGTGCCAGCAGTGGGTCGGGGGGGCCATATCAGCCCCAGCATTTT. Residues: CASSGSGGPYQPQHF.

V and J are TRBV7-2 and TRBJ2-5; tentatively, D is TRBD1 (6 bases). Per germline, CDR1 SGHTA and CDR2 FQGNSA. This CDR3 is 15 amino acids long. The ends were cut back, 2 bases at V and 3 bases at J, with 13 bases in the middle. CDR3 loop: CASSLIPGAEETQYF. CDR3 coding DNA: TGTGCCAGCAGCTTAATCCCAGGGGCTGAAGAGACCCAGTACTTC.

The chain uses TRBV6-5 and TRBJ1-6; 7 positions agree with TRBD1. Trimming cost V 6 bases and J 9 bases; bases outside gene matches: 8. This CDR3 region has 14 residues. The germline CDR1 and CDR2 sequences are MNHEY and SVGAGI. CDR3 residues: CASRDTGAASPLHF. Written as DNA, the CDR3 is TGTGCCAGCAGAGATACAGGGGCGGCTTCACCCCTCCACTTT.